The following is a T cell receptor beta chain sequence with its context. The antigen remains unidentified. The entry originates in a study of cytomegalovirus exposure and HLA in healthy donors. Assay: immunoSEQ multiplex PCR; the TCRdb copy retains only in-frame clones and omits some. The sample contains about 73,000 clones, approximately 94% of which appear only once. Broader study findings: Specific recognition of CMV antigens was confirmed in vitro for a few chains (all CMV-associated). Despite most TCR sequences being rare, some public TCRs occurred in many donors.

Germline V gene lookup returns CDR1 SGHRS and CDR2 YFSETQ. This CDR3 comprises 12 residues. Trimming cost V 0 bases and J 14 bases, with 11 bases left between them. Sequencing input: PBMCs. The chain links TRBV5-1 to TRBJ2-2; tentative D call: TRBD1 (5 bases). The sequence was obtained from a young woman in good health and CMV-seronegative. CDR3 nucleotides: TGCGCCAGCAGCTTGGGGGCCGGACAACTGTTTTTT. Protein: CASSLGAGQLFF.